Listed below are T cell receptor beta chains from one sample, sequenced in a study of tumor-infiltrating lymphocytes in primary liver carcinoma. In TCRdb, the multiplex PCR reads were re-called with MiXCR into one record per CDR3 protein. The table lists under 85,000 distinct CDR3 sequences, around 70% of them singletons. Material: liver tumor tissue from sampling region 1. All receptors derive from a man in his forties with primary liver carcinoma and hepatitis B virus infection. CDR3s include the opening cysteine and the closing phenylalanine or tryptophan. The order of the fields is clone size, V gene, J gene, D gene, CDR3 protein, CDR3 DNA. A D gene is named only where the DNA matches it firmly. A row's size may be missing; if present it is once, few, many or a size class.

>-|TRBV4-1|TRBJ2-3|TRBD1
CASSPWTGNQSQYF
TGCGCCAGCAGCCCCTGGACAGGCAATCAGTCCCAGTATTTT
>-|TRBV11-2|TRBJ2-1|-
CASNSWPVLGFF
TGTGCCAGCAACTCCTGGCCAGTACTGGGGTTCTTC
>-|TRBV28|TRBJ2-7|TRBD1
CASSLPGQGAYDQYF
TGTGCCAGCAGTCTTCCGGGACAGGGGGCGTATGATCAGTACTTC
>many|TRBV30|TRBJ2-5|TRBD2
CAWSGGTIPQETQYF
TGTGCCTGGAGTGGGGGGACTATCCCCCAAGAGACCCAGTACTTC
>many|TRBV10-3|TRBJ2-4|TRBD2
CATLPGTGTSAQYF
TGTGCCACCCTACCCGGGACCGGGACTAGCGCTCAGTACTTC
>medium-sized|TRBV11-2|TRBJ2-1|TRBD1
CASSSGQGNEQFF
TGTGCCAGCAGCTCAGGACAGGGGAATGAGCAGTTCTTC
>-|TRBV29-1|TRBJ2-1|TRBD1
CSAASGTGSNEQFF
TGCAGCGCTGCCTCCGGGACAGGCAGCAATGAGCAGTTCTTC
>-|TRBV4-1|TRBJ2-1|TRBD2
CASSSSDSGLAGGPGNEQLF
TGCGCCAGTAGCTCCTCAGACAGCGGACTAGCAGGAGGGCCGGGAAATGAGCAGCTCTTC
>once|TRBV10-3|TRBJ1-3|-
CVISARTDPSGNTIYF
TGTGTCATCAGTGCCCGGACGGATCCCTCTGGAAACACCATATATTTT
>-|TRBV14|TRBJ2-1|TRBD1
CAGSPFLDRVERYGEQIF
TGTGCCGGCAGCCCCTTCCTGGACAGGGTGGAACGGTACGGTGAGCAGATCTTC
>-|TRBV7-2|TRBJ2-7|TRBD2
CASSLGGSLKYEQYF
TGTGCCAGCAGCTTAGGCGGGAGTCTAAAATACGAGCAGTACTTC
>-|TRBV30|TRBJ1-1|-
CARSPGVGEAFF
TGTGCCAGGAGTCCAGGGGTCGGTGAAGCTTTCTTT
>-|TRBV28|TRBJ1-4|-
CASSQTQGNPKGKLFF
TGTGCCAGCAGTCAAACCCAGGGGAACCCGAAAGGAAAACTGTTTTTT
>many|TRBV4-1|TRBJ2-5|-
CASSQGTFQETQYF
TGCGCCAGCAGCCAAGGGACTTTCCAAGAGACCCAGTACTTC
>-|TRBV2|TRBJ2-1|-
CSSSLRGWDNEQFF
TGTTCCAGCAGTCTCCGGGGGTGGGACAATGAGCAGTTCTTC
>-|TRBV11-2|TRBJ2-2|-
CARSLVGWDTGELFF
TGTGCCAGGAGCTTAGTCGGATGGGACACCGGGGAGCTGTTTTTT
>once|TRBV6-5|TRBJ2-1|-
CASSPLTQGQCYNEQFF
TGTGCCAGCAGTCCCCTTACCCAAGGACAGTGTTACAATGAGCAGTTCTTC
>-|TRBV6-1|TRBJ2-7|TRBD2
CVSIPSGSEGEQYF
TGTGTCAGCATCCCTAGCGGGAGTGAAGGCGAGCAGTACTTC
>-|TRBV13|TRBJ2-2|-
CASSFVTANTRELFF
TGTGCCAGCAGCTTCGTCACTGCGAACACCCGGGAGCTGTTTTTT
>many|TRBV12-3/TRBV12-4|TRBJ1-1|-
CASSFSTGNTEAFF
TGTGCCAGCAGTTTCTCGACAGGGAACACTGAAGCTTTCTTT
>many|TRBV5-1|TRBJ2-6|-
CASLGAEGANVLTF
TGCGCCTCCCTTGGGGCGGAGGGGGCCAACGTCCTGACTTTC
>-|TRBV5-4|TRBJ2-2|TRBD1
CASRLGRQGTVELFF
TGTGCCAGCAGATTGGGCAGACAGGGCACCGTGGAGCTGTTTTTT
>-|TRBV11-3|TRBJ2-2|-
CASSLWGTGELFF
TGTGCTAGCAGCTTATGGGGCACCGGGGAGCTGTTTTTT
>-|TRBV28|TRBJ1-2|-
CTNPLDSGGYTF
TGTACCAACCCCCTAGATTCAGGTGGCTACACCTTC
>-|TRBV12-3/TRBV12-4|TRBJ2-7|TRBD1
CVSSLRTGGESEQYF
TGTGTCAGCAGTTTAAGAACAGGGGGCGAGTCCGAGCAGTATTTC
>-|TRBV7-8|TRBJ2-2|-
CASSLAAQDYTGELFF
TGTGCCAGCAGCTTAGCCGCACAGGACTACACTGGGGAGCTGTTTTTT
>-|TRBV11-2|TRBJ2-7|-
CASSPEGTIVYEQHF
TGTGCCAGCAGTCCCGAAGGGACAATAGTCTACGAGCAGCACTTC
>many|TRBV4-1|TRBJ1-6|-
CASSQDGTGQNSPLHF
TGCGCCAGCAGCCAAGATGGTACCGGACAGAATTCACCCCTCCACTTT
>-|TRBV11-2|TRBJ2-3|-
CASSLGLSQPQYF
TGTGCGAGCAGCTTAGGGTTAAGTCAGCCCCAGTATTTT
>-|TRBV6-5|TRBJ1-5|TRBD1
CVSSSGTGDQPQHF
TGTGTCAGCAGTTCTGGGACAGGGGATCAGCCCCAGCATTTT
>once|TRBV20-1|TRBJ2-7|-
CSARNSLVGAYEQYF
TGCAGTGCTAGAAATAGTCTAGTGGGGGCCTACGAGCAGTACTTC
>-|TRBV7-8|TRBJ2-1|-
CASTREYGYNEHFF
TGTGCTAGCACTCGGGAGTACGGCTACAATGAGCACTTCTTC
>once|TRBV12-3/TRBV12-4|TRBJ2-2|-
CASSQSNTGKLLF
TGTGCCAGCAGTCAGAGCAACACCGGGAAGCTGCTTTTT
>-|TRBV4-1|TRBJ2-7|TRBD2
CASNQLGETSGSYVQYF
TGCGCCAGCAACCAACTGGGAGAAACTAGCGGGAGCTACGTGCAGTACTTC
>-|TRBV5-5|TRBJ2-5|TRBD2
CASGLIASGKGGETQYF
TGCGCCAGCGGCTTGATCGCTAGCGGGAAGGGGGGAGAGACCCAGTACTTC
>-|TRBV6-1|TRBJ2-7|-
CASNPRFYEQYF
TGTGCCAGCAATCCCCGTTTCTACGAGCAGTACTTC
>many|TRBV10-3|TRBJ2-7|TRBD1
CAISGSRDRVLNEQYF
TGTGCCATCAGTGGCAGCCGGGACAGGGTATTGAACGAGCAGTACTTC
>-|TRBV29-1|TRBJ2-7|-
CNVEEYEQYF
TGCAACGTTGAGGAGTACGAGCAGTACTTC
>-|TRBV18|TRBJ2-3|-
CASSPSRDTQYF
TGTGCCAGCTCACCAAGCAGAGATACGCAGTATTTT
>-|TRBV11-2|TRBJ2-7|-
CASSLSVGLARGGYGQYF
TGTGCCAGTAGCTTATCCGTTGGACTTGCGAGAGGGGGGTACGGGCAGTACTTC